The clone carrying this T cell receptor beta chain was counted many times. This sample is part of a study of T cells in Graves' hyperthyroidism and ophthalmopathy. Losses at the gene ends were 7 bases for V and 3 bases for J; bases not matched to a gene: 8. Germline CDR1 reads SQVTM; CDR2 reads ANQGSEA. This CDR3 spans 13 amino acids. RNA transcripts served as the template for amplifying TCR beta CDR3 regions. During a first-round RT-PCR of the TCR CDR3, the HTBI primer set was used. TCRdb reprocessed the multiplex PCR reads with MiXCR, giving one entry per CDR3 protein. Of some 500,000 distinct CDR3 sequences in the sample, about 16% were seen once.

The TCR comes from a woman in her thirties with Graves' ophthalmopathy. J is TRBJ2-5 and V is TRBV29-1; TRBD2 matches at 7 bases. Input material: blood. The CDR3 DNA reads TGCAGCGCCCGTAGTGGGGGGGAAGAGACCCAGTACTTC. This codes for CSARSGGEETQYF.